Below, 18 T cell receptor beta chains from the same sample are listed, as sequenced in a study of cytomegalovirus exposure and HLA in healthy donors. 60 Vbeta and 13 Jbeta primers were used in PCR. The protocol was immunoSEQ multiplex PCR, while the TCRdb copy is restricted to in-frame clones and leaves out a portion. The repertoire table contains about 48,000 clones. The sequenced sample was PBMCs. All receptors come from a male donor in good health and CMV-seropositive.

The gene calls are TRBV6-6 and TRBJ1-2; D perhaps matches TRBD1 (5 bases). The V end lost 7 bases, the J end lost 2 bases, and 14 bases lay between the germline ends. Germline values: CDR1 MNHNY, CDR2 SVGAGI (reference sequence). CDR3 length equals 14 residues. The CDR3 loop reads CASISSAGNYGYTF. CDR3 nucleotides: TGTGCCAGCATCTCTAGTGCAGGGAACTATGGCTACACCTTC.

The chain joins TRBV9 to TRBJ2-7, with D unresolved. This CDR3 is built from 13 residues. Looked up from germline, CDR1 is SGDLS and CDR2 is YYNGEE. V was cut by 0 bases and J by 3 bases, with 7 bases left in between. CDR3 in DNA: TGTGCCAGCAGCGTAGGGCCACACTACGAGCAGTACTTC. Translating it yields CASSVGPHYEQYF. The variable domain in full, completed from reference TRBV9 and TRBJ2-7, reads DSGVTQTPKHLITATGQRVTLRCSPRSGDLSVYWYQQSLDQGLQFLIQYYNGEERAKGNILERFSAQQFPDLHSELNLSSLELGDSALYFCASSVGPHYEQYFGPGTRLTVT.

The chain uses TRBV12-2 and TRBJ1-2; the D call TRBD1 from the table was never checked on the DNA. TRBV12-2 is deemed a pseudogene. The CDR3 has 13 residues. CDR3 nucleotides: TGTGCAAGTCGAGACGGACAGGACTATGGCTACACCTTC. Its protein is CASRDGQDYGYTF.

This sequence joins TRBV11-2 and TRBJ1-1, with 7 bases fitting TRBD1. J gave up 5 bases and V 5 bases, and 5 bases lay outside the gene matches. CDR1 SGHAT and CDR2 FQNNGV come from the germline V gene. The CDR3 has 13 amino acids. The CDR3 nucleotides read TGTGCCAGCAGCACCGGGACAGCTACTGAAGCTTTCTTT. Amino acid sequence: CASSTGTATEAFF.

The rearrangement joins TRBV6-1 to TRBJ1-2; TRBD1 aligns across 9 bases. Trimming at V came to 10 bases and at J to 4 bases, leaving 10 bases not matched to a gene. CDR3 length: 14 residues. The germline V gene has CDR1 MNHNS and CDR2 SASEGT. This chain's CDR3 is CATPPDRGGYGYTF. For the CDR3, the DNA is TGTGCCACCCCCCCGGACAGGGGCGGCTATGGCTACACCTTC.

V gene TRBV7-8 combines with J gene TRBJ2-2; D might be TRBD2 (5 bases). This CDR3 contains 17 residues. V was trimmed by 0 bases and J by 4 bases, leaving 15 bases between them. Germline values: CDR1 SGHVS, CDR2 FQNEAQ. The CDR3 sequence is CASSLALREWSTGELFF. CDR3 bases: TGTGCCAGCAGCTTAGCGCTGAGGGAATGGAGCACCGGGGAGCTGTTTTTT.

The CDR3 DNA sequence: TGTGCCAGCGGTGACAGGGGAGACTATGGCTACACCTTC. Amino acids: CASGDRGDYGYTF. This chain joins TRBV27 and TRBJ1-2; 8 nucleotides agree with TRBD1. From germline, CDR1 is MNHEY and CDR2 SMNVEV (reference sequence). The CDR3 is made up of 13 amino acids. V lost 8 bases, J lost 3 bases, and 5 bases stayed unmatched.

The V and J genes are TRBV4-3 and TRBJ1-3; unclear D gene. The CDR3 spans 15 residues. CDR1 and CDR2 from the germline V gene are LGHNA and YSLEER. V lost 0 bases, J lost 0 bases, and 6 bases lay in between. Written as DNA, the CDR3 is TGCGCCAGCAGCCAAGATGCAGGCTCTGGAAACACCATATATTTT. As protein: CASSQDAGSGNTIYF.

This chain connects TRBV11-2 to TRBJ2-3; weak D call: TRBD2 (6 bases). Between the trimmed V and J ends, which lost 5 bases and 2 bases, there was a span of 23 bases. CDR1 is SGHAT, CDR2 FQNNGV, per germline. The CDR3 is made up of 18 amino acids. CDR3 residues: CASSPIRGPGVITDTQYF. The CDR3 DNA reads TGTGCCAGCAGCCCCATAAGAGGACCGGGGGTGATCACAGATACGCAGTATTTT.

The gene calls are TRBV5-1 and TRBJ2-7; 12 bases are a match to TRBD2. CDR3 length equals 16 residues. J gave up 2 bases and V 0 bases, and 3 bases lay outside the gene matches. The germline V gene encodes CDR1 SGHRS and CDR2 YFSETQ. As DNA, the CDR3 is TGCGCCAGCAGCTTGGTCCTAGCGGGGGGGACCTACGAGCAGTACTTC. This translates into CASSLVLAGGTYEQYF.

CDR3 in amino acids: CSVGPTTRDKNIQYF. In nucleotides, the CDR3 is TGCAGCGTTGGACCGACTACTCGGGACAAAAACATTCAGTACTTC. The chain is built from TRBV29-1 and TRBJ2-4, with D possibly matching TRBD2 (5 bases). Germline lookup yields CDR1 SQVTM and CDR2 ANQGSEA. The CDR3 is 15 residues long. V was pared by 4 bases and J by 3 bases, with 16 bases between.

This chain uses TRBV27 with TRBJ2-7; D possibly corresponds to TRBD1 (6 bases). The CDR3 covers 15 residues. CDR1 MNHEY and CDR2 SMNVEV come from the germline V gene (reference sequence). Deletions cut 4 bases from V and 2 bases from J, with 15 bases between. The CDR3 nucleotides are TGTGCCAGCAGTTACCAGGGGTCCGGAGCCTACGAGCAGTACTTC. Translation: CASSYQGSGAYEQYF.

The V call is TRBV2, the J call TRBJ1-4; 9 nucleotides agree with TRBD1. CDR3 length: 14 amino acids. J lost 7 bases, V lost 5 bases, and 5 bases had no gene match. Germline lookup yields CDR1 SNHLY and CDR2 FYNNEI. The CDR3 region is CASSPQGALEKLFF. The CDR3 nucleotides are TGTGCCAGCAGTCCACAGGGGGCGCTTGAAAAACTGTTTTTT.

The V and J genes are TRBV4-2 and TRBJ1-3, with TRBD1 as a possible D gene (6 bases). V lost 1 base to trimming and J lost 2 bases, with 12 bases between them. From germline, CDR1 is LGHNA and CDR2 YNFKEQ. The CDR3 runs to 16 residues. Written as DNA, the CDR3 is TGTGCCAGCAGCCAAGGAAAGACAGGCGCTGGAAACACCATATATTTT. It specifies CASSQGKTGAGNTIYF.

J is TRBJ1-2 and V is TRBV27, with 10 bases identical to TRBD1. Germline V lookup: CDR1 MNHEY, CDR2 SMNVEV (reference sequence). The CDR3 spans 17 residues. Trimming at V came to 6 bases and at J to 0 bases, leaving 10 bases not matched to a gene. This chain's CDR3 is CASSSPGTGVPNYGYTF. The CDR3 DNA follows: TGTGCCAGCAGCAGCCCCGGGACAGGGGTCCCTAACTATGGCTACACCTTC.

The chain recombines TRBV15 with TRBJ2-3; TRBD2 might be the D (5 bases). The V end was cut by 1 base, the J end by 5 bases, with 13 bases between. Germline V gene data show CDR1 as LNHNV and CDR2 as YYDKDF (reference sequence). CDR3 length equals 15 residues. In DNA, the CDR3 is TGTGCCACCAGCAGAGCGGACTTGGCCCAAGATACGCAGTATTTT. Amino acid sequence: CATSRADLAQDTQYF.

J is TRBJ2-1 and V is TRBV27, with TRBD2 matching 7 bases. The CDR3 is 18 amino acids. The V gene's germline CDR1 is MNHEY and CDR2 SMNVEV (reference sequence). J lost 0 bases, V lost 2 bases, and 10 bases had no gene match. The CDR3 bases are TGTGCCAGCAGTTTACGGGGGGAACTAGTGCACTCCTACAATGAGCAGTTCTTC. This sequence encodes CASSLRGELVHSYNEQFF.

The V call is TRBV4-3, the J call TRBJ1-2, with D perhaps TRBD1 (5 bases). Per the germline V gene, CDR1 is LGHNA and CDR2 is YSLEER. Trimming pared 0 bases from V and 8 bases from J, leaving 13 bases between. CDR3 length: 14 residues. Written as DNA, the CDR3 is TGCGCCAGCAGCCAAGATCCCGGGCAGGGAGGCTACACCTTC. Translation: CASSQDPGQGGYTF.